These T cell receptor beta chains were read from a single sample in a study of T-cell memory formation after mild COVID-19. TCRdb itself ran the 5' RACE reads through MiXCR, one entry per CDR3 protein. The table records about 50,000 distinct CDR3 sequences, approximately 7.6% of them present only once. Sequenced material: PBMCs or a T cell subset sorted from them (not recorded which). The receptor set was obtained from a man in his late teens or twenties who had mild COVID-19 (a few samples of this study predate the infection). Cell type and time point are not known. The CDR3 runs from the conserved cysteine through the conserved F or W. A D gene is named only where the DNA matches it firmly. Where a row states a size, it is once, few, many or the class of an expanded clone; other rows omit it.

J gene: TRBJ1-2
clone size: -
V gene: TRBV20-1
D gene: -
CDR3 DNA: TGCAGTGCTAGAGATGGCCGGTCCCCTAATGGCTACACCTTC
CDR3 protein: CSARDGRSPNGYTF

J gene: TRBJ2-3
clone size: few
V gene: TRBV5-1
D gene: -
CDR3 DNA: TGCGCCAGCAGCTCTACCGGGACTCCAGATACGCAGTATTTT
CDR3 protein: CASSSTGTPDTQYF

J gene: TRBJ2-1
clone size: few
V gene: TRBV11-2
D gene: TRBD2
CDR3 DNA: TGTGCCAGCAGCGGTAGCGGGGAATCGCAGTTCTTC
CDR3 protein: CASSGSGESQFF

J gene: TRBJ1-2
clone size: -
V gene: TRBV28
D gene: -
CDR3 DNA: TGTGCCAGCAGTTTGTACAGGGTATATGGCTACACCTTC
CDR3 protein: CASSLYRVYGYTF

J gene: TRBJ1-6
clone size: -
V gene: TRBV7-2
D gene: TRBD1
CDR3 DNA: TGTGCCAGCAGAGAAACCGGGACAGCTGGTTCACCCCTCCACTTT
CDR3 protein: CASRETGTAGSPLHF

J gene: TRBJ2-2
clone size: -
V gene: TRBV5-1
D gene: -
CDR3 DNA: TGCGCCAGCATGCTGGGGGTTCGGACCGGGGAGCTGTTTTTT
CDR3 protein: CASMLGVRTGELFF

J gene: TRBJ2-5
clone size: many
V gene: TRBV7-6
D gene: TRBD1
CDR3 DNA: TGTGCCAGCAGCTTAGCGCCACAGGGGGCGGGTGAGACCCAGTACTTC
CDR3 protein: CASSLAPQGAGETQYF

J gene: TRBJ1-1
clone size: few
V gene: TRBV4-3
D gene: -
CDR3 DNA: TGCGCCAGCAGCCAAGAGAGGCAAGCGAACACTGAAGCTTTCTTT
CDR3 protein: CASSQERQANTEAFF

J gene: TRBJ1-6
clone size: few
V gene: TRBV2
D gene: -
CDR3 DNA: TGTGCCAGCAGGAAGGAGGGATTGAGTAATTCACCCCTCCACTTT
CDR3 protein: CASRKEGLSNSPLHF

J gene: TRBJ2-1
clone size: few
V gene: TRBV24-1
D gene: -
CDR3 DNA: TGTGCCACCAGTGATGGGAAGATCCAAGGTAATGAGCAGTTCTTC
CDR3 protein: CATSDGKIQGNEQFF

J gene: TRBJ2-1
clone size: many
V gene: TRBV5-1
D gene: -
CDR3 DNA: TGCGCCAGCAGCTTTGGGGGCTACAATGAGCAGTTCTTC
CDR3 protein: CASSFGGYNEQFF

J gene: TRBJ1-5
clone size: few
V gene: TRBV5-1
D gene: TRBD1
CDR3 DNA: TGCGCCAGCAGCTTGGCCACAGGGGGCAATCAGCCCCAGCATTTT
CDR3 protein: CASSLATGGNQPQHF

J gene: TRBJ2-7
clone size: many
V gene: TRBV6-6
D gene: -
CDR3 DNA: TGTGCCAGCACCTGGGAGGTAAGCTACGAGCAGTACTTC
CDR3 protein: CASTWEVSYEQYF

J gene: TRBJ2-7
clone size: many
V gene: TRBV2
D gene: -
CDR3 DNA: TGTGCCAGCAGTCTCCGACAGGCCGACGAGCAGTACTTC
CDR3 protein: CASSLRQADEQYF

J gene: TRBJ1-1
clone size: few
V gene: TRBV9
D gene: -
CDR3 DNA: TGTGCCAGCGGGACCGGGCAGAACACTGAAGCTTTCTTT
CDR3 protein: CASGTGQNTEAFF

J gene: TRBJ2-4
clone size: -
V gene: TRBV6-6
D gene: -
CDR3 DNA: TGTGCCAGTCAACCCCGGGACGGTAAAAACATTCAGTACTTC
CDR3 protein: CASQPRDGKNIQYF

J gene: TRBJ2-6
clone size: -
V gene: TRBV5-4
D gene: -
CDR3 DNA: TGTGCCAGCAGCTGGGACTGGGCCAACGTCCTGACTTTC
CDR3 protein: CASSWDWANVLTF

J gene: TRBJ1-4
clone size: many
V gene: TRBV7-2
D gene: TRBD1
CDR3 DNA: TGTGCCAGCAGCTTAGGGACAGGGGAGGAAAAACTGTTTTTT
CDR3 protein: CASSLGTGEEKLFF

J gene: TRBJ2-1
clone size: few
V gene: TRBV6-6
D gene: -
CDR3 DNA: TGTGCCAGCAGTTACACCCACTTCGGGGACGCTGGAAATGAGCAGTTCTTC
CDR3 protein: CASSYTHFGDAGNEQFF

J gene: TRBJ2-5
clone size: -
V gene: TRBV7-2
D gene: -
CDR3 DNA: TGTGCCAGCAGCTTTCAGGGTGAGGAGACCCAGTACTTC
CDR3 protein: CASSFQGEETQYF

J gene: TRBJ2-3
clone size: few
V gene: TRBV7-2
D gene: TRBD2
CDR3 DNA: TGTGCCAGCAGACGAGCGGGGGGGCTAAGCACAGATACGCAGTATTTT
CDR3 protein: CASRRAGGLSTDTQYF

J gene: TRBJ2-1
clone size: few
V gene: TRBV7-9
D gene: -
CDR3 DNA: TGTGCCAGCAGCTCGGGGGGCCCGGCCACCAATGAGCAGTTCTTC
CDR3 protein: CASSSGGPATNEQFF

J gene: TRBJ2-1
clone size: -
V gene: TRBV14
D gene: -
CDR3 DNA: TGTGCCAGCAGCCAAGATCAGGGTTTTGGCTCCTACAATGAGCAGTTCTTC
CDR3 protein: CASSQDQGFGSYNEQFF

J gene: TRBJ2-2
clone size: many
V gene: TRBV5-6
D gene: TRBD1
CDR3 DNA: TGTGCCAGCAGCTTTCGTAGGGACAGCCGAGGCGGGGAGCTGTTTTTT
CDR3 protein: CASSFRRDSRGGELFF

J gene: TRBJ1-2
clone size: -
V gene: TRBV30
D gene: -
CDR3 DNA: TGTGCCTCGCCACGTGCGGGAAACTATGGCTACACCTTC
CDR3 protein: CASPRAGNYGYTF

J gene: TRBJ2-1
clone size: many
V gene: TRBV12-3/TRBV12-4
D gene: TRBD2
CDR3 DNA: TGTGCCAGCAGTTTAGGCGGGAGGCGCTACAATGAGCAGTTCTTC
CDR3 protein: CASSLGGRRYNEQFF

J gene: TRBJ2-5
clone size: few
V gene: TRBV12-3/TRBV12-4
D gene: TRBD2
CDR3 DNA: TGTGCCAGCAGTTTCACAGCGGGGGTCCAAGAGACCCAGTACTTC
CDR3 protein: CASSFTAGVQETQYF

J gene: TRBJ1-2
clone size: few
V gene: TRBV7-9
D gene: -
CDR3 DNA: TGTGCCAGCAGCCCATCCGGGGCAGCATTGAACTATGGCTACACCTTC
CDR3 protein: CASSPSGAALNYGYTF

J gene: TRBJ1-1
clone size: -
V gene: TRBV5-1
D gene: -
CDR3 DNA: TGCGCCAGCAGCGCTGGGGGGCCGGGGACTGAAGCTTTCTTT
CDR3 protein: CASSAGGPGTEAFF

J gene: TRBJ1-5
clone size: -
V gene: TRBV2
D gene: TRBD1
CDR3 DNA: TGTGCCAGCAGTGAAAGGACAGGCGAGCAGCCCCAGCATTTT
CDR3 protein: CASSERTGEQPQHF

J gene: TRBJ2-5
clone size: few
V gene: TRBV25-1
D gene: -
CDR3 DNA: TGTGCCAGCGCCCGAGGACAGAGCTACCAAGAGACCCAGTACTTC
CDR3 protein: CASARGQSYQETQYF

J gene: TRBJ2-3
clone size: many
V gene: TRBV5-1
D gene: -
CDR3 DNA: TGCGCCAGCAGCTTGGCCATTCACTCCGACCCAGCCACAGATACGCAGTATTTT
CDR3 protein: CASSLAIHSDPATDTQYF

J gene: TRBJ2-1
clone size: few
V gene: TRBV7-2
D gene: -
CDR3 DNA: TGTGCCAGCAGCCCTTTCAATGAGCAGTTCTTC
CDR3 protein: CASSPFNEQFF

J gene: TRBJ2-5
clone size: many
V gene: TRBV20-1
D gene: -
CDR3 DNA: TGCAGTGCTAGAGATCAGACAACAGGGACTAAAGAGACCCAGTACTTC
CDR3 protein: CSARDQTTGTKETQYF